Below are 9 T cell receptor beta chains sequenced from a single sample in a study of blood T cell repertoires in COVID-19. Using immunoSEQ multiplex PCR, the repertoire was profiled, and TCRdb retains in-frame clones only, with some absent. The sample lists 65,000 to 80,000 clones, less than 90% seen once, with roughly 18% in the top ten. Sequenced input: peripheral blood. The source is a man older than 75 in a cohort sampled during active COVID-19.

V is TRBV4-2 and J is TRBJ2-5; 7 nucleotides agree with TRBD2. Germline V CDR1 and CDR2: LGHNA, YNFKEQ. The J segment lost 4 bases and the V segment lost 1 base, leaving 6 bases of the junction unmatched. The length of the CDR3 is 15 residues. CDR3 sequence (DNA): TGTGCCAGCAGCCAAGTTAGCGGGTCTGGAGAGACCCAGTACTTC. This codes for CASSQVSGSGETQYF.

This chain joins TRBV10-3 and TRBJ2-7; weak D call: TRBD2 (6 bases). This CDR3 region has 14 residues. V gave up 3 bases and J gave up 6 bases, with 15 bases separating them. Germline CDR1 and CDR2: ENHRY and SYGVKD. The CDR3 loop reads CAISDLGRWSEQYF. The CDR3 DNA follows: TGTGCCATCAGTGATCTTGGGAGGTGGTCCGAGCAGTACTTC.

This chain connects TRBV19 to TRBJ1-1; perhaps TRBD1 as D (6 bases). The CDR3 contains 14 residues. Trimming stripped 5 bases from V and 4 bases from J, with 14 bases between. CDR1 and CDR2 from the germline V gene are LNHDA and SQIVND (reference sequence). CDR3 in amino acids: CASSLRGGSTEAFF. In DNA form, the CDR3 reads TGTGCCAGTAGTTTAAGGGGGGGTAGCACTGAAGCTTTCTTT. Full variable domain (rest looked up from reference TRBV19 and TRBJ1-1): DGGITQSPKYLFRKEGQNVTLSCEQNLNHDAMYWYRQDPGQGLRLIYYSQIVNDFQKGDIAEGYSVSREKKESFPLTVTSAQKNPTAFYLCASSLRGGSTEAFFGQGTRLTVV.

The V call is TRBV2, the J call TRBJ1-4; TRBD1 matches at 7 bases. Germline V lookup: CDR1 SNHLY, CDR2 FYNNEI. V trimming: 7 bases; J trimming: 1 base; junction bases outside the gene matches: 6. This CDR3 has 15 amino acids. The CDR3 reads CASMAGGKTNEKLFF. The CDR3 coding sequence is TGTGCCAGCATGGCAGGGGGGAAAACTAATGAAAAACTGTTTTTT.

The CDR3 spells CASSQTTGGYEQYF. CDR3 DNA: TGTGCCAGCTCACAAACCACAGGGGGCTACGAGCAGTACTTC. This chain connects TRBV18 to TRBJ2-7; 8 bases align to TRBD1. The CDR3 runs to 14 residues. Unmatched junction bases numbered 5, after V lost 4 bases and J lost 3 bases. CDR1 is KGHSH, CDR2 LQKENI, per germline.

The V call is TRBV19, the J call TRBJ1-2; 7 positions agree with TRBD1. Unmatched junction bases numbered 11, after V lost 3 bases and J lost 4 bases. CDR3 length: 16 residues. Germline loops: CDR1 LNHDA, CDR2 SQIVND (reference sequence). This CDR3 reads CASSIGRSGTAYGYTF. DNA of the CDR3: TGTGCCAGTAGTATTGGGAGGAGTGGGACAGCCTATGGCTACACCTTC.

This chain links TRBV2 with TRBJ2-3, with D possibly TRBD2 on 6 matching bases. V lost 6 bases, J lost 0 bases, and 13 bases lay in between. Germline V gene lookup returns CDR1 SNHLY and CDR2 FYNNEI. The CDR3 loop spans 15 amino acids. CDR3 DNA sequence: TGTGCCAGCAGCCCCCCGGGACTCAGCACAGATACGCAGTATTTT. Translated: CASSPPGLSTDTQYF.

The V and J genes are TRBV5-1 and TRBJ2-7; 11 nucleotides match TRBD2. Germline V gene data show CDR1 as SGHRS and CDR2 as YFSETQ. The CDR3 covers 15 residues. The junction had 3 bases not matched to a gene; V was cut back by 0 bases and J by 4 bases. The CDR3 protein is CASSLASSGGYEQYF. CDR3 DNA: TGCGCCAGCAGCTTGGCATCTAGCGGGGGGTACGAGCAGTACTTC.

The V call is TRBV7-9, the J call TRBJ1-2, with 9 bases identical to TRBD1. Germline values: CDR1 SEHNR, CDR2 FQNEAQ (reference sequence). The ends lost 0 bases at V and 2 bases at J; junction bases unmatched: 4. The CDR3 runs 16 residues. In DNA form, the CDR3 reads TGTGCCAGCAGCTTAGCTAGTGGACAGGGGAACTATGGCTACACCTTC. Translated: CASSLASGQGNYGYTF.